The present T cell receptor (beta chain) was sequenced within a study of blood T cell repertoires in COVID-19. Across the whole study: Specimens from acute and convalescent COVID-19 originated in the United States, Italy and Spain. T cells, B-cell-depleted T cells, or PBMCs provided the cDNA or gDNA that served as material.

The repertoire was sequenced with immunoSEQ multiplex PCR; TCRdb's copy has only in-frame clones and lacks some. The table has 150,000 to 200,000 clones, 85% to 90% seen once; the top ten hold around 9.9%. The trim removed 2 bases at V and 5 bases at J, leaving 6 bases unmatched. The CDR3 spans 15 residues. Germline V gene data show CDR1 as LNHNV and CDR2 as YYDKDF (reference sequence). The source material was peripheral blood. V is TRBV15 and J is TRBJ2-5, with TRBD1 matching 9 bases. This TCR derives from a woman aged 55 to 70 with COVID-19, enrolled during active disease. The CDR3, as DNA: TGTGCCACCAGCAGATTGGGACAGGGCAGCGAGACCCAGTACTTC. Its translation is CATSRLGQGSETQYF.